This is a list of T cell receptor beta chains from one sample in a study of T-cell memory formation after mild COVID-19. TCRdb re-derived calls from the 5' RACE reads in MiXCR, one entry per CDR3 protein. This sample yields 200,000 to 250,000 distinct CDR3 sequences, of which about a sixth are seen a single time; about 3.5% belongs to the top ten. Source material: PBMCs or a T cell subset sorted from them (not recorded which). These receptors all stem from a young man who had mild COVID-19 (a few samples of this study predate the infection). Cell type and time point are not known. CDR3s include the opening cysteine and the closing phenylalanine or tryptophan. The order of the fields is CDR3 protein, clone size, V gene. Some rows have no size entry. The others give once, few or many, or a class for an expanded clone.

cdr3_aa: CSRPATGTGRTDTQYF; clone_size: few; v_call: TRBV20-1
cdr3_aa: CASSPRGGRLNTEAFF; clone_size: few; v_call: TRBV18
cdr3_aa: CASSKGRALRPQPQHF; clone_size: few; v_call: TRBV5-6
cdr3_aa: CSARMYSNQPQHF; clone_size: few; v_call: TRBV20-1
cdr3_aa: CATSVPLLSNYGYTF; clone_size: many; v_call: TRBV24-1
cdr3_aa: CASSVKGGHNYGYTF; clone_size: .; v_call: TRBV9
cdr3_aa: CASSLNSRTQNEQFF; clone_size: many; v_call: TRBV5-1
cdr3_aa: CASSFRDRERGYTF; clone_size: .; v_call: TRBV7-2
cdr3_aa: CASSSDQGSQFF; clone_size: few; v_call: TRBV5-1
cdr3_aa: CASSDLAQYF; clone_size: few; v_call: TRBV6-1
cdr3_aa: CASSFPSGGSGGTDTQYF; clone_size: .; v_call: TRBV7-9
cdr3_aa: CSARLQGADFYSNQPQHF; clone_size: .; v_call: TRBV20-1
cdr3_aa: CASSLGGGPNEKLFF; clone_size: few; v_call: TRBV7-9
cdr3_aa: CASSGRGTQYF; clone_size: few; v_call: TRBV6-5
cdr3_aa: CASGSPSYEQYF; clone_size: few; v_call: TRBV6-5
cdr3_aa: CASSHRLAGGPKHSNEQFF; clone_size: many; v_call: TRBV4-2
cdr3_aa: CASSPWGGTQYF; clone_size: few; v_call: TRBV18
cdr3_aa: CSARVWGPNTEAFF; clone_size: few; v_call: TRBV20-1
cdr3_aa: CASSPGAYGYTF; clone_size: few; v_call: TRBV5-6
cdr3_aa: CASTAGLLTSYGYTF; clone_size: few; v_call: TRBV6-1
cdr3_aa: CASSSSGGLSYNEQFF; clone_size: many; v_call: TRBV5-1
cdr3_aa: CASSFLQGIPGELFF; clone_size: once; v_call: TRBV28
cdr3_aa: CASSIKRGASYEQYF; clone_size: few; v_call: TRBV19
cdr3_aa: CASSEVTGGDGYTF; clone_size: .; v_call: TRBV6-1
cdr3_aa: CASSQELTSQDTQYF; clone_size: many; v_call: TRBV4-1
cdr3_aa: CASSGDRGGQFF; clone_size: .; v_call: TRBV2